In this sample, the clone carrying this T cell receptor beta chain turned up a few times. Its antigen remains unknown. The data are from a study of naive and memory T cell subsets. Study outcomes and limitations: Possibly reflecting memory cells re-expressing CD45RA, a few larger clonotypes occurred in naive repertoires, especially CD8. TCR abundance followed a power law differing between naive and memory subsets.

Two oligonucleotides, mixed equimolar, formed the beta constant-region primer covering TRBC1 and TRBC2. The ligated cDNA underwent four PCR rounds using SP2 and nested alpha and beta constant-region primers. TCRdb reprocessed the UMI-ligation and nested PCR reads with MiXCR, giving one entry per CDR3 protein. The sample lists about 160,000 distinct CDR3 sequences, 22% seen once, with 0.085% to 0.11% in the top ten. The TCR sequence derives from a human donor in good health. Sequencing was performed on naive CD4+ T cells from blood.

The CDR3 nucleotides read TGCAGCGTTGGGCTGAGCCTGAACACTGAAGCTTTCTTT. As protein: CSVGLSLNTEAFF. This chain uses TRBV29-1 with TRBJ1-1; no reliable D call. Germline values: CDR1 SQVTM, CDR2 ANQGSEA. The CDR3 extends over 13 amino acids. The germline V and J ends were trimmed by 4 bases and 0 bases, with 9 bases remaining between them.